This TCR beta chain was recorded in a study of T cell responses to AZD1222 COVID-19 vaccine. The CDR3 length is 15 residues. The V end was cut by 3 bases, the J end by 0 bases, with 10 bases between. The germline V gene encodes CDR1 SGHRS and CDR2 YFSETQ. Second doses at about 4 or about 12 weeks were pooled. In the case of this clone: Its specificity is unknown.

The study's findings and limits: Unmutated variant regions reportedly attract nearly half of all spike-specific TCRs. At baseline, just six AZD1222 recipients tested seropositive. Spike-spanning, vaccine-associated CD4 TCRs were dominant at 160-218 and 743-854.

Measured with immunoSEQ multiplex PCR; TCRdb has only the in-frame clones, and not every one. The top ten clones hold roughly 1.2% of a sample with 150,000 or so clones, 80% to 95% of them seen once. The clonotype originates from an adult who received the AZD1222 COVID-19 vaccine. Specimen: peripheral blood, collected 28 days after the second AZD1222 dose. The chain recombines TRBV5-1 with TRBJ1-3; D is unclear. This CDR3 is CASSSAPYSGNTIYF. CDR3 DNA sequence: TGCGCCAGCAGCTCAGCGCCATACTCTGGAAACACCATATATTTT.